Listed here is a single T cell receptor beta chain. This clonotype was counted ten times or more. The antigen it recognizes is unknown. The input lacks base qualities; no much larger clone sits a single base away. This record comes from a study of T cells in Graves' hyperthyroidism and ophthalmopathy (dated by TCRdb to the late 2010s). Concerning the study at large: Peripheral blood samples were taken at initial diagnosis, before any treatment was given. TCR Vbeta CDR3 sequencing of 120 to 150 peripheral blood samples (over 40 ophthalmopathy, about 80 hyperthyroidism and approximately 17 progressor patients) is reported in the paper. To identify distinguishing TCR V-J signatures, a discovery cohort of 90 to 100 patients was used, comprising fewer than 45 with Graves' ophthalmopathy and around 57 with stable Graves' hyperthyroidism. The roughly 100 discovery patients were randomly divided into training and test sets at a 7:3 ratio. In six Graves' hyperthyroidism patients, the study also compared T-cell repertoires from thyroid tissue with T-cell repertoires from blood. Prospective prediction of ophthalmopathy was tested in an independent validation cohort of 18 hyperthyroidism patients and 17 patients who later progressed to ophthalmopathy. Following sampling, methimazole starting at 30 mg daily was given to hyperthyroidism patients, and high-dose intravenous methylprednisolone was given to ophthalmopathy patients.

The V end gives up 7 bases and the J end 6 bases, leaving 7 bases in the junction not matched to a gene. Based on the germline V gene, the CDR1 and CDR2 sequences are MNHEY and SVGEGT. Reading from cysteine to phenylalanine, the CDR3 counts 13 amino acids. Just the 39-base CDR3 DNA is kept, in frame starting at base 1. A patient counted as having stable Graves' hyperthyroidism if no progression to ophthalmopathy occurred over 18 months of follow-up. Hyperthyroidism patients were newly diagnosed, had a disease duration of under 2 months, and were aged 18 to 65 years. Any patient with an uncontrolled infection, another autoimmune disease, pregnancy or lactation was excluded. Diagnoses relied on clinical symptoms, serum thyroxine and TRAb, thyroid ultrasound and orbital computed tomography. PBMCs were isolated from about 9 ml of fresh peripheral blood by Ficoll-Paque density gradient centrifugation. Total RNA was extracted with Trizol reagent, and quality was checked on an Agilent 2100 Bioanalyzer.

Amplification of TCR beta CDR3 regions was carried out from RNA transcripts. The TCR CDR3 was subjected to a first round of RT-PCR using the HTBI primer set and the Qiagen OneStep RT-PCR kit. A second multiplex PCR round built the libraries, followed by size selection and purification. Sequencing of the libraries was done on an Illumina HiSeq2000 using paired-end 100 bp reads. Turning to the authors' computational methods: SOAPnuke was used to process the raw data, removing reads that contained adapters or uncalled bases, had a mean Phred below 15, or lacked an exact match to the constant primer or identifier. COPE v1.2.5 was used to merge high-quality paired reads, and clonotypes were defined as unique nucleotide sequences. Clonotypes were aligned to IMGT TRBV, TRBD and TRBJ reference segments using MiTCR v1.1. Analysis was restricted to V-J combinations with a frequency above 0.0001, which covered over 98% of repertoires. A TCS score was defined as the ratio of F50 (clonal expansion) to E x V (chaos), with BLOSUM62-based TCRdist applied between CDR3 peptides within each V-J. Welch's t-statistics and random forest reduced roughly 540 V-J features to roughly 13, which were used in a naive Bayes classifier (R e1071). Starting from the raw public reads, TCRdb applied fastp trimming at Q25, assembled clones with MiXCR and retained in-frame beta chains. Rows with one shared CDR3 protein collapse into an entry with the most common genes and DNA. None of the V and J calls come from the authors' own analysis; TCRdb made them. Counted in this sample were hundreds of thousands of distinct CDR3 sequences; 14% of them appeared once. In total, the top ten clones hold about 10% of the sample.

Broader findings and caveats from the paper: A 13 V-J signature model separated ophthalmopathy from stable hyperthyroidism, with 87.88% sensitivity and roughly 81% specificity in cross-validation and 80%/75% in testing. In validation, the model predicted progression to ophthalmopathy a median of about 6.8 months before onset, with over 55% sensitivity and 72.22% specificity. Most expanded thyroid clonotypes (frequency above 0.001) were also detected in blood, a finding suggesting that blood repertoires may reflect thyroid immune responses. Sample size was not statistically predetermined, and investigators were not blinded to group allocation.

This clonotype was obtained from a young woman with Graves' hyperthyroidism. Here the chain combines TRBV6-2 or TRBV6-3 and TRBJ2-7; 9 bases in between match TRBD2. Sequencing was done on a sample of blood. The sequenced DNA: TGTGCCAGCACCTTGGGACTAGCCAGCGAGCAGTACTTC. It codes for CASTLGLASEQYF.